This record covers a single T cell receptor beta chain. The antigen is not known. Specified time point: persistent/refractory GD, antithyroid drugs over 5 years with positive TRAb. After RNA was extracted from PBMCs, the TCR library was made from it. Through Arm-PCR of CDR3 regions and iRepertoire HTBI primers, TCR beta libraries were built. How the authors handled the data: Identification of gene segments yielded approximately 62 TRBV and more than eleven TRBJ across samples. TCRdb called the multiplex PCR reads again in MiXCR, with one record for every CDR3 protein. The V and J calls, along with clone size, are taken from TCRdb and not from the paper's own processing. The table shows about 290,000 distinct CDR3 sequences, with 22% occurring only once. CDR1 is MNHNS, CDR2 SASEGT, per germline. Deletions cut 5 bases from V and 8 bases from J, with 13 bases between. CDR3 length equals 13 residues. This sample is part of a study of regulatory T cells in long-lasting Graves disease.

Whole-study results and caveats: Newly diagnosed disease favored TRBV20-1 and TRBJ2-1 over persistent disease. Analysis covered peripheral blood alone, not thyroid tissue.

The material was peripheral blood mononuclear cells (PBMCs), obtained when the disease was refractory, from a patient treated with antithyroid drugs. The receptor comes from a female donor with Graves disease. The chain uses TRBV6-1 and TRBJ2-1, with no clear D. The CDR3 DNA reads TGTGCCAGCAGTCCCTTCGAACGGGATGAGCAGTTCTTC. This codes for CASSPFERDEQFF.